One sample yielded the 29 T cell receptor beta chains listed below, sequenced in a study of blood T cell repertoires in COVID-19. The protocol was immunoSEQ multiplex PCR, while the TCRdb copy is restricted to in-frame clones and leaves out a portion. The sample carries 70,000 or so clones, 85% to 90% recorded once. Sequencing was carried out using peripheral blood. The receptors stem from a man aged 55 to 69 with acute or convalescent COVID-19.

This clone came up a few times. CDR3 amino acids: CASSLASGSYEQYF. CDR3 in DNA: TGTGCCAGCAGCTTAGCTAGCGGGAGCTACGAGCAGTACTTC. V is TRBV7-9 and J is TRBJ2-7, with TRBD2 identical over 9 bases. The CDR3 loop spans 14 amino acids. With 0 bases clipped from V and 3 bases from J, the junction kept 0 bases outside the gene matches. CDR1 is SEHNR and CDR2 is FQNEAQ in the germline V gene (reference sequence).

The CDR3 nucleotides are TGTGCCAGCTCTGCTACAGCCGATACCTACGAGCAGTACTTC. Its translation is CASSATADTYEQYF. The chain has TRBV18 and TRBJ2-7; D is ambiguous. Germline V gene data show CDR1 as KGHSH and CDR2 as LQKENI. Trimming shortened V by 6 bases and J by 2 bases, and 14 bases separated the two germline ends. The CDR3 spans 14 residues.

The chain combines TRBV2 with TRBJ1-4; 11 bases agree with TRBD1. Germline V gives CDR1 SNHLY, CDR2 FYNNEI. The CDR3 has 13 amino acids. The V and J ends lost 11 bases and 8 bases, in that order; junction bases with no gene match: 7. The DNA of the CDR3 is TGTGCCGTCAAGGGACAGGGGGGGGAAAAACTGTTTTTT. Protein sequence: CAVKGQGGEKLFF. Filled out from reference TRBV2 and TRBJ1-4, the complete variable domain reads EPEVTQTPSHQVTQMGQEVILRCVPISNHLYFYWYRQILGQKVEFLVSFYNNEISEKSEIFDDQFSVERPDGSNFTLKIRSTKLEDSAMYFCAVKGQGGEKLFFGSGTQLSVL.

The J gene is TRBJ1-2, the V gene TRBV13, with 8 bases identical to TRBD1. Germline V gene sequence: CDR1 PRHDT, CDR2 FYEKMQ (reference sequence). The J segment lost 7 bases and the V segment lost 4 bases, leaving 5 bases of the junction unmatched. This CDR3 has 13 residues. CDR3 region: CASSSQGGSGYTF. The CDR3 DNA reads TGTGCCAGCAGCTCACAGGGGGGGAGTGGCTACACCTTC.

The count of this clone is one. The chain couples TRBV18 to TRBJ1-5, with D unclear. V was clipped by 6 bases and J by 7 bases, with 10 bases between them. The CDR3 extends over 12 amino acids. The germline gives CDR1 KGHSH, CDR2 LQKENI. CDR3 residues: CASSSSSQPQHF. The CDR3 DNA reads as TGTGCCAGCTCGTCCTCCTCCCAGCCCCAGCATTTT.

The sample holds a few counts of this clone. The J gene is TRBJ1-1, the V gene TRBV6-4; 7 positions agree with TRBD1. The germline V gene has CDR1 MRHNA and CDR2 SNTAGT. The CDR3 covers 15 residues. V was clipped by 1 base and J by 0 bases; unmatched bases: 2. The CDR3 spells CASSDLGTVNTEAFF. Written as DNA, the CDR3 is TGTGCCAGCAGTGACTTGGGGACAGTGAACACTGAAGCTTTCTTT.

CDR3 residues: CAWSVLAGLSEQFF. CDR3 in DNA: TGTGCCTGGAGTGTATTGGCGGGGCTCAGTGAGCAGTTCTTC. This chain links TRBV30 with TRBJ2-1, with D possibly TRBD2 on 6 matching bases. In germline, CDR1 is GTSNPN, CDR2 SVGIG (reference sequence). The V gene lost 0 bases and the J gene lost 9 bases, with 15 bases spanning the gap. CDR3 length: 14 amino acids.

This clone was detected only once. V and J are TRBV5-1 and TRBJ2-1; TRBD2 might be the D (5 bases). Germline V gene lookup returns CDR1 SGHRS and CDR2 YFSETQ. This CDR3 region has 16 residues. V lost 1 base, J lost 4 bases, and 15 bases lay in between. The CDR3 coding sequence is TGCGCCAGCAGCTTGAGTATAAGAGCGGAATACAATGAGCAGTTCTTC. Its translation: CASSLSIRAEYNEQFF.

In DNA, the CDR3 is TGTGCCAGCAGTTTTTCGGGGGTTGGCGGCTACACCTTC. Amino acid sequence: CASSFSGVGGYTF. The chain links TRBV27 to TRBJ1-2, with D tentatively TRBD1 (5 bases). The CDR3 totals 13 residues. V dropped 3 bases and J dropped 8 bases, with 13 bases sitting between them. In germline, CDR1 is MNHEY, CDR2 SMNVEV (reference sequence).

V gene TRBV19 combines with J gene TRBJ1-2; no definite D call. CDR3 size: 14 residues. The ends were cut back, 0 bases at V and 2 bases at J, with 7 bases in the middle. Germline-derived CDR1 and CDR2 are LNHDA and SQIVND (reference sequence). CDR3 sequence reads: CASSIEAGNYGYTF. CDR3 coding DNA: TGTGCCAGTAGTATAGAGGCGGGGAACTATGGCTACACCTTC.

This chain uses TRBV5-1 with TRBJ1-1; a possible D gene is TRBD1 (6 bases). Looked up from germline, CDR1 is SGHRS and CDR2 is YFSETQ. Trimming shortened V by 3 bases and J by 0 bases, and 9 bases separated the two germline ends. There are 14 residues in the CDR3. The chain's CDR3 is CASSSDRLNTEAFF. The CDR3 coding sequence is TGCGCCAGCAGCTCAGACAGGTTGAACACTGAAGCTTTCTTT.

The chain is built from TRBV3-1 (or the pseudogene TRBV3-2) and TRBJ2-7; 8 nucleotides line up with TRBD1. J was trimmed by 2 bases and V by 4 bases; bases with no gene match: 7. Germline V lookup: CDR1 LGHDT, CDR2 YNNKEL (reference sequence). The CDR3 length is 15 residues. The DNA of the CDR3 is TGTGCCAGCAGCCCCCTGACAGGGGTAACCTACGAGCAGTACTTC. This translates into CASSPLTGVTYEQYF.

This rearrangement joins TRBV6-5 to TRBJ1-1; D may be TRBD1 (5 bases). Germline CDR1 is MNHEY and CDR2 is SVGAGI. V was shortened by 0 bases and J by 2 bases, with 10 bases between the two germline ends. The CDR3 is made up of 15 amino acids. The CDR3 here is CASSYSYQGNTEAFF. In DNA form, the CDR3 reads TGTGCCAGCAGTTACTCTTACCAGGGAAACACTGAAGCTTTCTTT.

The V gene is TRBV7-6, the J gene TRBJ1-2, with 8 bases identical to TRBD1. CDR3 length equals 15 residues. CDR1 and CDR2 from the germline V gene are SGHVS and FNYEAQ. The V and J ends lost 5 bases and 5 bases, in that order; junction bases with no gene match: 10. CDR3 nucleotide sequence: TGTGCCAGCAGCCCCCGGACAGGGCTAGTGTATGGCTACACCTTC. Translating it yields CASSPRTGLVYGYTF.

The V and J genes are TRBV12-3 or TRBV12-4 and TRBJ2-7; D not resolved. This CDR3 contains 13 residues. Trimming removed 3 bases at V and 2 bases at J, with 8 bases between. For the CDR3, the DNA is TGTGCCAGCAGTTTGGGCAGCCCCTACGAGCAGTACTTC. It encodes CASSLGSPYEQYF.

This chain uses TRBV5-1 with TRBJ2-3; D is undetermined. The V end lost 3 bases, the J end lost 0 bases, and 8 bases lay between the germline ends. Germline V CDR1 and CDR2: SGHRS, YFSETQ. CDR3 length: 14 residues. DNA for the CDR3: TGCGCCAGCAGCTATCTGAGTAGCACAGATACGCAGTATTTT. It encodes CASSYLSSTDTQYF.

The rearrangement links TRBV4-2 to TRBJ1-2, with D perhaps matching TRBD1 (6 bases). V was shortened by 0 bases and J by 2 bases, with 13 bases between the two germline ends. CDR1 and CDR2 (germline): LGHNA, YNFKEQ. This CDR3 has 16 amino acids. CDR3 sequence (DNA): TGTGCCAGCAGCCAAGAAATACAGGGCACCAACTATGGCTACACCTTC. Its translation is CASSQEIQGTNYGYTF.

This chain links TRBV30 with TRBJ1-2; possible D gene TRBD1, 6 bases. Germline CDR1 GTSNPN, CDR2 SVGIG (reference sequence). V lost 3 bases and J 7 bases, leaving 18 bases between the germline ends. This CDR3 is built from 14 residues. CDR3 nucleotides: TGTGCCTGGAGCGACAAAACCGGGACAAGTGGCTACACCTTC. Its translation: CAWSDKTGTSGYTF.

CDR3 nucleotides: TGTGCCAGTAGTTGGACTAGTTCGAGCGAGCAGTACTTC. Translation gives CASSWTSSSEQYF. The V and J genes are TRBV19 and TRBJ2-7, with TRBD2 matching over 7 bases. The CDR3 is made up of 13 amino acids. The germline gives CDR1 LNHDA, CDR2 SQIVND (reference sequence). Trimming took 5 bases from V and 6 from J; bases not matched to a gene: 7.

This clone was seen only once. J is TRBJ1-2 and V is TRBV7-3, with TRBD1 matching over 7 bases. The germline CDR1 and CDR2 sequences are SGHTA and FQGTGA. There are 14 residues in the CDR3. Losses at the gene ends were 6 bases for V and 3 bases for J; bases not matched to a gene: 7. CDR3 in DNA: TGTGCCAGCAGTCGGGACAGATCCGACTATGGCTACACCTTC. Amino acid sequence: CASSRDRSDYGYTF.

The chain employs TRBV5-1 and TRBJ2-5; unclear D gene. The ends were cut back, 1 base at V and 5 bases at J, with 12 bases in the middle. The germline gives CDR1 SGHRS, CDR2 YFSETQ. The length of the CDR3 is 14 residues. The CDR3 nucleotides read TGCGCCAGCAGCTTGTTGTCATCCGAGGAGACCCAGTACTTC. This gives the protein CASSLLSSEETQYF.

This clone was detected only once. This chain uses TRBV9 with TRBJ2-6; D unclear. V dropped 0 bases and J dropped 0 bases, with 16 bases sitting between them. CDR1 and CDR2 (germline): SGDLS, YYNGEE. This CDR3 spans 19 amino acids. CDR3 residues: CASSVEISRPISGANVLTF. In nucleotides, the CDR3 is TGTGCCAGCAGCGTAGAAATCTCGCGCCCCATCTCTGGGGCCAACGTCCTGACTTTC.

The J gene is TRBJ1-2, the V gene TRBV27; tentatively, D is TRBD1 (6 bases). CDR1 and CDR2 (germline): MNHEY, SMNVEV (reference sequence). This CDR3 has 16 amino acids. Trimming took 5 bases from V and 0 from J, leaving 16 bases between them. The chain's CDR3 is CASSNAGTHTNYGYTF. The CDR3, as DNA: TGTGCCAGCAGTAACGCCGGGACACATACTAACTATGGCTACACCTTC.

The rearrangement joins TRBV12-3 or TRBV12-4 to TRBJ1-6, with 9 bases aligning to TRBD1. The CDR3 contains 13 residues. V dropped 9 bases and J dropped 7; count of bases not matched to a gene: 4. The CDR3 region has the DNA TGTGCCAGTAGGACAGGGGAGAATTCACCCCTCCACTTT. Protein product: CASRTGENSPLHF.

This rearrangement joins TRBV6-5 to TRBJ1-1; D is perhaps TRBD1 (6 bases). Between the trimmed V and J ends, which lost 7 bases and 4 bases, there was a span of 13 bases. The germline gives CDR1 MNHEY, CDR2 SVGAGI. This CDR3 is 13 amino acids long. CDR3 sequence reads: CASKTQGFTEAFF. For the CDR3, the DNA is TGTGCCAGCAAGACACAGGGATTCACTGAAGCTTTCTTT.

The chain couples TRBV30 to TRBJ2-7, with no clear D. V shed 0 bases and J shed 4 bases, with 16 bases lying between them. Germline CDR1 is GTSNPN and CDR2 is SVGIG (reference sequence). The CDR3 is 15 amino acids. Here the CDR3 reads CAWSVNLGPEYEQYF. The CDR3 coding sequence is TGTGCCTGGAGTGTAAATCTGGGCCCAGAGTACGAGCAGTACTTC.

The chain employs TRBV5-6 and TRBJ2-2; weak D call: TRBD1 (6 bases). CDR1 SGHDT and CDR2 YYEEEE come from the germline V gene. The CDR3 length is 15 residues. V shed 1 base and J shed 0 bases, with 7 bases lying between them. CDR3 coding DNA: TGTGCCAGCAGCTTGACAGGGTCGAACACCGGGGAGCTGTTTTTT. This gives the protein CASSLTGSNTGELFF.

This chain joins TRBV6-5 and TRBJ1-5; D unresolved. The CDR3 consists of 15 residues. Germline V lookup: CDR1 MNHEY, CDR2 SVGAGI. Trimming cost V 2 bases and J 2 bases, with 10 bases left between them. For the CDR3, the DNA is TGTGCCAGCAGTTACCGGGGAGGCGGCAATCAGCCCCAGCATTTT. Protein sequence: CASSYRGGGNQPQHF.

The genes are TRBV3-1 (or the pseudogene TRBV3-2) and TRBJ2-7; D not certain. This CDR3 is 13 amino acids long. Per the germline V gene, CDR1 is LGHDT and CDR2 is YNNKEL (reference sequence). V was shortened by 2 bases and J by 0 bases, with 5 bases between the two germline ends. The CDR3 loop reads CASSQPSSYEQYF. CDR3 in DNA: TGTGCCAGCAGCCAACCTAGCTCCTACGAGCAGTACTTC.